The entry that follows covers one T cell receptor beta chain sequence. This sample is part of a study of glioma-infiltrating T cells. Using RNA template, CDR3s of TCR alpha and beta were amplified with iRepertoire arm-PCR. One-step reverse transcription and amplification started from approximately 100-400 ng of tissue mRNA or PBMC total RNA. TCRdb fed the multiplex PCR reads into MiXCR, producing one record per CDR3 protein. Counted here are over 130,000 distinct CDR3 sequences, roughly 43% occurring once; the ten biggest clones make up 15% to 25%. The clonotype was recovered from a human donor with low-grade glioma or glioblastoma, undergoing nonglioma brain surgery, or in good health (not recorded which). Sample: glioma tissue, nonneoplastic brain tissue, or PBMCs (not recorded which).

CDR3 residues: CASSYYRPFNSPLHF. The DNA of the CDR3 is TGTGCCAGCAGTTACTACAGACCCTTTAATTCACCCCTCCACTTT. The gene calls are TRBV6-6 and TRBJ1-6; D remains ambiguous. This CDR3 has 15 amino acids. Trimming stripped 1 base from V and 6 bases from J, with 10 bases between. Germline CDR1 is MNHNY and CDR2 is SVGAGI (reference sequence).